This entry lists 22 T cell receptor beta chains sequenced from one sample in a study of blood T cell repertoires in COVID-19. Sequenced by immunoSEQ multiplex PCR; TCRdb stores in-frame clones only, minus some. This sample has under 200,000 clones, with approximately 87% found just once. Sample: peripheral blood. Receptors originate from a woman in her seventies with acute or convalescent COVID-19.

V and J are TRBV18 and TRBJ2-1; 9 bases align to TRBD1. J gave up 0 bases and V 5 bases, and 5 bases lay outside the gene matches. CDR1 KGHSH and CDR2 LQKENI come from the germline V gene. The CDR3 loop spans 16 amino acids. The CDR3 reads CASSAGTGSSYNEQFF. CDR3 DNA sequence: TGTGCCAGCTCAGCCGGGACAGGGAGCTCCTACAATGAGCAGTTCTTC. Full variable domain (rest looked up from reference TRBV18 and TRBJ2-1): NAGVMQNPRHLVRRRGQEARLRCSPMKGHSHVYWYRQLPEEGLKFMVYLQKENIIDESGMPKERFSAEFPKEGPSILRIQQVVRGDSAAYFCASSAGTGSSYNEQFFGPGTRLTVL.

This clone was picked up a small number of times. The CDR3 spells CATGRGNQPQHF. CDR3 in DNA: TGTGCAACCGGCCGGGGGAATCAGCCCCAGCATTTT. V gene TRBV6-6 combines with J gene TRBJ1-5; D might be TRBD1 (5 bases). The CDR3 extends over 12 amino acids. Germline CDR1 and CDR2: MNHNY and SVGAGI (reference sequence).

The chain carries TRBV21-1 and TRBJ2-7; the DNA was not compared with TRBD1, the D call given in the table. TRBV21-1 is assigned pseudogene status. CDR3 length equals 15 residues. CDR3 sequence reads: CASPSRDRGSYEQYF. The CDR3 DNA reads as TGTGCCAGCCCCTCCCGGGACAGGGGATCCTACGAGCAGTACTTC.

J is TRBJ2-7 and V is TRBV5-1, with 9 nucleotides matching TRBD1. In germline, CDR1 is SGHRS, CDR2 YFSETQ. This CDR3 has 15 residues. V gave up 0 bases and J gave up 5 bases; unmatched junction bases: 6. The CDR3 protein is CASSLGTGDTNEQYF. CDR3 DNA: TGCGCCAGCAGCTTGGGGACAGGGGACACCAACGAGCAGTACTTC.

This clone was counted a single time. This rearrangement joins TRBV5-6 to TRBJ1-2; no firm D call. The length of the CDR3 is 11 residues. In germline, CDR1 is SGHDT, CDR2 YYEEEE. V lost 7 bases and J lost 4, with 8 bases in between. CDR3 coding DNA: TGTGCCAGCCACTATGGCTATGGCTACACCTTC. Residues: CASHYGYGYTF.

CDR3 protein: CASSELYQPQHF. CDR3 DNA sequence: TGCGCCAGCAGTGAGCTATATCAGCCCCAGCATTTT. The chain recombines TRBV10-2 with TRBJ1-5, with unresolved D. The CDR3 has 12 residues. CDR1 and CDR2 (germline): WSHSY, SAAADI. V was trimmed by 2 bases and J by 5 bases, leaving 4 bases between them.

The table lists this clone with a count of one. This chain connects TRBV6-2 or TRBV6-3 to TRBJ2-7, with D possibly being TRBD1 (5 bases). The CDR3 loop spans 14 amino acids. The ends were cut back, 5 bases at V and 1 base at J, with 12 bases in the middle. The V gene's germline CDR1 is MNHEY and CDR2 SVGEGT. The CDR3 loop reads CASSRTSHSYEQYF. The DNA for the CDR3 is TGTGCCAGCAGTAGGACAAGCCATTCCTACGAGCAGTACTTC.

The chain combines TRBV6-5 with TRBJ2-3, with 9 bases aligning to TRBD1. CDR1 and CDR2 (germline): MNHEY, SVGAGI. This CDR3 has 15 amino acids. V lost 10 bases and J lost 8; bases outside the gene matches: 16. CDR3 nucleotide sequence: TGTGCCACCATCGGGACAGGGCGGGATGGGGGTACGCAGTATTTT. This gives the protein CATIGTGRDGGTQYF.

This sequence joins TRBV7-6 and TRBJ1-5; 10 positions match TRBD1. Germline loops: CDR1 SGHVS, CDR2 FNYEAQ. The CDR3 is 16 amino acids. V lost 1 base, J lost 1 base, and 1 base stayed unmatched. The CDR3 loop reads CASSLGQGASNQPQHF. The CDR3 nucleotides read TGTGCCAGCAGCTTAGGACAGGGGGCGAGCAATCAGCCCCAGCATTTT.

V usage is TRBV6-5 and J usage is TRBJ1-6; D call uncertain. The length of the CDR3 is 16 residues. Germline CDR1 reads MNHEY; CDR2 reads SVGAGI. V was pared by 0 bases and J by 7 bases, with 13 bases between. CDR3 bases: TGTGCCAGCAGTTACTCAGTTCCGACACACAATTCACCCCTCCACTTT. It yields the protein CASSYSVPTHNSPLHF.

V is TRBV28 and J is TRBJ1-3, with no clear D. The V gene's germline CDR1 is MDHEN and CDR2 SYDVKM. Trimming shortened V by 7 bases and J by 4 bases, and 14 bases separated the two germline ends. The CDR3 has 14 residues. CDR3 amino acids: CASTFSALGNTIYF. CDR3 DNA: TGTGCCAGCACCTTCTCAGCGCTAGGAAACACCATATATTTT.

The genes are TRBV3-1 (or the pseudogene TRBV3-2) and TRBJ1-6; tentative D call: TRBD1 (5 bases). The V gene lost 4 bases and the J gene lost 7 bases, with 17 bases spanning the gap. CDR1 and CDR2 from the germline V gene are LGHDT and YNNKEL (reference sequence). The CDR3 runs 16 residues. CDR3 sequence (DNA): TGTGCCAGCAGCCCTTACTCAGGGCCGTCCAATTCACCCCTCCACTTT. This gives the protein CASSPYSGPSNSPLHF.

The gene calls are TRBV20-1 and TRBJ1-5, with 7 bases that match TRBD1. The germline V gene encodes CDR1 DFQATT and CDR2 SNEGSKA (reference sequence). The CDR3 totals 14 residues. The V gene end was trimmed by 3 bases and the J gene end by 4 bases; junction bases not matched to a gene: 6. CDR3 DNA sequence: TGCAGTGCTAGTCTGGGACAGCCTAATCAGCCCCAGCATTTT. It codes for CSASLGQPNQPQHF.

The chain links TRBV6-5 to TRBJ1-1; 8 bases match TRBD1. V was pared by 6 bases and J by 0 bases, with 3 bases of the junction left unmatched. The CDR3 extends over 14 amino acids. CDR1 is MNHEY and CDR2 is SVGAGI in the germline V gene. CDR3 loop: CASRVDRVNTEAFF. For the CDR3, the DNA is TGTGCCAGCAGGGTGGACAGGGTGAACACTGAAGCTTTCTTT.

This chain connects TRBV6-6 to TRBJ2-5, with 7 nucleotides matching TRBD1. The CDR3 is 16 amino acids. CDR1 MNHNY and CDR2 SVGAGI come from the germline V gene (reference sequence). V lost 0 bases and J lost 5; bases outside the gene matches: 9. The chain's CDR3 is CASSYSNSDRLETQYF. In nucleotides, the CDR3 is TGTGCCAGCAGTTACTCGAATTCGGACAGGCTTGAGACCCAGTACTTC.

This sequence joins TRBV19 and TRBJ2-1; the match to TRBD2 covers 16 bases. The CDR3 length is 15 residues. The J segment lost 9 bases and the V segment lost 6 bases, leaving 5 bases of the junction unmatched. Germline V lookup: CDR1 LNHDA, CDR2 SQIVND (reference sequence). This CDR3 reads CASRGLAGGPGEQFF. CDR3 nucleotide sequence: TGTGCCAGTAGGGGACTAGCGGGAGGGCCGGGTGAGCAGTTCTTC.

The rearrangement links TRBV18 to TRBJ1-2; D remains ambiguous. V dropped 4 bases and J dropped 11 bases, with 17 bases sitting between them. The CDR3 runs to 13 residues. Germline CDR1 reads KGHSH; CDR2 reads LQKENI. This chain's CDR3 is CASSREPGRDYTF. The CDR3 bases are TGTGCCAGCTCACGGGAGCCCGGGCGTGATTACACCTTC. Together with reference TRBV18 and TRBJ1-2, the CDR3 gives the full variable domain: NAGVMQNPRHLVRRRGQEARLRCSPMKGHSHVYWYRQLPEEGLKFMVYLQKENIIDESGMPKERFSAEFPKEGPSILRIQQVVRGDSAAYFCASSREPGRDYTFGSGTRLTVV.

The J gene is TRBJ2-6, the V gene TRBV4-2; the match to TRBD2 covers 9 bases. Germline V gene lookup returns CDR1 LGHNA and CDR2 YNFKEQ. The CDR3 loop spans 19 amino acids. Germline trimming cut 4 bases from V and 0 bases from J; bases unmatched to any gene: 10. Written as DNA, the CDR3 is TGTGCCAGCAGCCCTTACCTAGCGGGACTTTCCTCTGGGGCCAACGTCCTGACTTTC. It codes for CASSPYLAGLSSGANVLTF.

The chain combines TRBV19 with TRBJ2-3; TRBD1 might be the D (6 bases). Per germline, CDR1 LNHDA and CDR2 SQIVND (reference sequence). The V end lost 4 bases, the J end lost 3 bases, and 8 bases lay between the germline ends. The CDR3 covers 13 residues. Here the CDR3 reads CASSRTVTDTQYF. The CDR3 bases are TGTGCCAGTAGTAGGACAGTTACAGATACGCAGTATTTT.

This rearrangement joins TRBV11-3 to TRBJ2-3; 7 nucleotides line up with TRBD2. The CDR3 has 16 residues. Germline V lookup: CDR1 SGHNT, CDR2 YENEEA. V trimming: 1 base; J trimming: 3 bases; junction bases outside the gene matches: 7. The CDR3 sequence: CASSLAAGVGTDTQYF. The CDR3 DNA is TGTGCCAGCAGCTTAGCGGCGGGAGTGGGTACAGATACGCAGTATTTT.

In this sample, this clone turned up once. This chain joins TRBV24-1 and TRBJ2-5, with TRBD2 matching over 7 bases. The CDR3 is made up of 14 amino acids. CDR1 KGHDR and CDR2 SFDVKD come from the germline V gene. The J segment lost 4 bases and the V segment lost 3 bases, leaving 4 bases of the junction unmatched. The CDR3 bases are TGTGCCACCAGTGATGGGGGGGGAGGAGAGACCCAGTACTTC. Translating it yields CATSDGGGGETQYF.

The V gene is TRBV11-2, the J gene TRBJ2-7; 9 nucleotides line up with TRBD2. Trimming at V came to 6 bases and at J to 2 bases, leaving 11 bases not matched to a gene. This CDR3 is 16 amino acids long. Per germline, CDR1 SGHAT and CDR2 FQNNGV. In DNA form, the CDR3 reads TGTGCCAGCAGTTCGAGGGCTAGCGGGGACCCCTACGAGCAGTACTTC. Amino acid sequence: CASSSRASGDPYEQYF.